This passage covers 8 T cell receptor beta chains from one sample sequenced in a study of identical twins. TCRdb ran MiXCR on the 5' RACE reads and lists one entry per CDR3 protein. The table includes some 790,000 distinct CDR3 sequences, around a sixth detected once. This sample also appeared in a second study, on T cells expressing NK-cell markers.

Sequenced sample: PBMCs. The receptors were sampled from a woman aged 18-30 years in good health.

This clonotype was seen repeatedly, ten times or more. The chain carries TRBV4-3 and TRBJ2-7, with 9 bases identical to TRBD2. Trimming took 0 bases from V and 3 from J; bases not matched to a gene: 6. CDR1 and CDR2 (germline): LGHNA, YSLEER. The CDR3 extends over 16 amino acids. CDR3 loop: CASSQDSGSGYYEQYF. The CDR3 DNA is TGCGCCAGCAGCCAAGATAGCGGGAGTGGGTACTACGAGCAGTACTTC.

Only a few counts were recorded for this clonotype. The V and J genes are TRBV12-3 or TRBV12-4 and TRBJ2-1; no reliable D call. This CDR3 region has 13 residues. This CDR3 reads CVPRSSSRNEQFF. DNA for the CDR3: TGTGTTCCCCGGAGTTCCTCTAGGAATGAGCAGTTCTTC.

This clonotype has more than one count but fewer than ten. The V call is TRBV24-1, the J call TRBJ2-7; TRBD1 matches 8 bases. V lost 2 bases to trimming and J lost 6 bases; unmatched junction nucleotides: 11. The CDR3 consists of 16 residues. Looked up from germline, CDR1 is KGHDR and CDR2 is SFDVKD. The CDR3 spells CATSDWVRTGSPEQYF. The CDR3 bases are TGTGCCACCAGTGATTGGGTCAGGACAGGGTCCCCCGAGCAGTACTTC.

The chain combines TRBV4-3 with TRBJ2-3; D uncertain. The CDR3 is 15 amino acids. The V gene's germline CDR1 is LGHNA and CDR2 YSLEER. V lost 0 bases and J lost 4, with 11 bases in between. CDR3 sequence (DNA): TGCGCCAGCAGCCAAGATGGGCAGGCCTCAGATACGCAGTATTTT. Protein: CASSQDGQASDTQYF.

This clonotype occurred a few times. This chain joins TRBV6-2 or TRBV6-3 and TRBJ2-7; D remains ambiguous. The V end was cut by 8 bases, the J end by 4 bases, with 9 bases between. Germline CDR1 MNHEY, CDR2 SVGEGT. This CDR3 has 11 residues. DNA of the CDR3: TGTGCCAGCGGGGATTGGTACGAGCAGTACTTC. Protein sequence: CASGDWYEQYF.

This clonotype was detected a few times. This rearrangement joins TRBV6-1 to TRBJ2-5; 11 bases match TRBD2. The germline CDR1 and CDR2 sequences are MNHNS and SASEGT. The V segment lost 5 bases and the J segment 6 bases; nucleotides outside the gene matches: 8. This CDR3 spans 15 amino acids. Here the CDR3 DNA reads TGTGCCAGCAGTCCAACTAGCGGGGGTCGAAAGACCCAGTACTTC. It specifies CASSPTSGGRKTQYF.

This clonotype turned up a few times. V and J are TRBV9 and TRBJ2-2; maybe TRBD2 (6 bases). Germline CDR1 SGDLS, CDR2 YYNGEE. The CDR3 has 14 residues. The V end was cut by 2 bases, the J end by 4 bases, with 9 bases between. DNA for the CDR3: TGTGCCAGCAGCGTCGTCGGGAGCACCGGGGAGCTGTTTTTT. This sequence encodes CASSVVGSTGELFF.

This clonotype appeared many times. The chain recombines TRBV20-1 with TRBJ2-1; 9 bases are a match to TRBD2. J was trimmed by 9 bases and V by 1 base; bases with no gene match: 13. Looked up from germline, CDR1 is DFQATT and CDR2 is SNEGSKA (reference sequence). The CDR3 length is 16 residues. CDR3 region: CSARATPMTSGGEQFF. CDR3 nucleotides: TGCAGTGCTAGAGCCACCCCCATGACTAGCGGAGGTGAGCAGTTCTTC.